This T cell receptor (beta chain) is from a study of OX40 agonist ivuxolimab in advanced cancers. Study information: Ivuxolimab, an antibody acting as an agonist of OX40 (CD134), was used to treat patients. The dose of intravenous ivuxolimab that patients received every 2 weeks ranged from 0.01 to 10 mg/kg. Study-wide findings and caveats: With doses of 0.1 to 3.0 mg/kg, CD4+ and CD8+ blood T cells had undergone clonal expansion by week 6.

Concerning this clone: The antigen is not known.

TCRdb's table, derived via immunoSEQ multiplex PCR, lists solely in-frame clones and lacks some. Of about 7,800 clones listed, roughly 90% were seen once; the top ten hold 4% to 5.5%. V lost 5 bases and J lost 9; bases outside the gene matches: 8. The CDR3 runs 14 residues. The germline V gene encodes CDR1 SGHTA and CDR2 FQGNSA. The receptor's source is an adult with an advanced solid tumor such as melanoma, head and neck, liver or kidney cancer. The V call is TRBV7-2, the J call TRBJ2-1; 9 bases are a match to TRBD2. The material sequenced was CD4+ or CD8+ T cells sorted from blood, taken in a trial of the OX40 agonist ivuxolimab. DNA for the CDR3: TGTGCCAGCAGCGCTAGCGGGATGGGGGCTGAGCAGTTCTTC. Amino acids: CASSASGMGAEQFF.